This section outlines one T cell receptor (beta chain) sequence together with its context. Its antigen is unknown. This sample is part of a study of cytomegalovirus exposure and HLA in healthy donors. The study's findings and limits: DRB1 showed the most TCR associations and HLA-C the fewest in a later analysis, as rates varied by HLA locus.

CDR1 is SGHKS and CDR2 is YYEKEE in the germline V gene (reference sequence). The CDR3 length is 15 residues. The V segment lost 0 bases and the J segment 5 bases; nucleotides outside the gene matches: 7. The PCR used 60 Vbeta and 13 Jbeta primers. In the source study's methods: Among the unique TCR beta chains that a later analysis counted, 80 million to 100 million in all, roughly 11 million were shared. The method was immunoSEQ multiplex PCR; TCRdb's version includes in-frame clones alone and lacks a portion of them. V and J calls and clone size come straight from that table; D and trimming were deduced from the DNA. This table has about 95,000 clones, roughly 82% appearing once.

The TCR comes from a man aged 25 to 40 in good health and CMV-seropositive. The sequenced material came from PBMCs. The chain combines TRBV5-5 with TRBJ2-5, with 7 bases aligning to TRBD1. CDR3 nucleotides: TGTGCCAGCAGCTTGGGGGTAGGGGGCGGGGAGACCCAGTACTTC. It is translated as CASSLGVGGGETQYF.